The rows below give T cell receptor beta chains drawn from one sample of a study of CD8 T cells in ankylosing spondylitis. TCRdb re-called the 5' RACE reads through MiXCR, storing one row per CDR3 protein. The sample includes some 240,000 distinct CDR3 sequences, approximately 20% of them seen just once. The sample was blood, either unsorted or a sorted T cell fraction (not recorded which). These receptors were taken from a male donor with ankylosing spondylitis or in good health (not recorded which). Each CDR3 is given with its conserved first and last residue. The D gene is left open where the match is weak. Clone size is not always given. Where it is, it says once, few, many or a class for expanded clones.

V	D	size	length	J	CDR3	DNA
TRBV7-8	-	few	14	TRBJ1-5	CASSQRGLNQPQHF	TGTGCCAGCAGCCAGCGGGGGCTCAATCAGCCCCAGCATTTT
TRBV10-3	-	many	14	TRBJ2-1	CAISESPEYNEQFF	TGTGCCATCAGTGAGTCACCAGAGTACAATGAGCAGTTCTTC
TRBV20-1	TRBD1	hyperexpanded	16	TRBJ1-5	CSARTTYGTDIISQHF	TGCAGTGCTAGGACTACATACGGGACAGACATTATATCGCAGCATTTT
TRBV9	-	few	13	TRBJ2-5	CASSVGRVETQYF	TGTGCCAGCAGCGTAGGGCGAGTGGAGACCCAGTACTTC
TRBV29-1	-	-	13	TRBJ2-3	CSVEDGNTDTQYF	TGCAGCGTTGAAGACGGGAACACAGATACGCAGTATTTT
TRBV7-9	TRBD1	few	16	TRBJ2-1	CASSLGPLDRAYEQFF	TGTGCCAGCAGCTTAGGCCCCTTGGACAGGGCATATGAGCAGTTCTTC
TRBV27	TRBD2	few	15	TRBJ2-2	CASLPGAGGAGELFF	TGTGCCAGCCTACCCGGGGCGGGGGGCGCCGGGGAGCTGTTTTTT
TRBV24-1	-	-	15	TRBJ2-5	CATSDPRGSGETQYF	TGTGCCACCAGTGACCCCCGAGGATCTGGAGAGACCCAGTACTTC
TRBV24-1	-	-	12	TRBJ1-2	CATSFGEYGYTF	TGTGCCACCAGTTTCGGGGAGTATGGCTACACCTTC
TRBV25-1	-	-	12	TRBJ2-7	CASSDTHYEQYF	TGTGCCAGCAGTGACACTCACTACGAGCAGTACTTC
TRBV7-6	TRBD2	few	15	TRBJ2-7	CASSLSGAGDYEQYF	TGTGCCAGCAGCTTATCGGGAGCGGGAGACTACGAGCAGTACTTC
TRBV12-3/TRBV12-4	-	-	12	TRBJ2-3	CASSFPGALSHF	TGTGCCAGCAGTTTCCCTGGGGCTCTTTCTCATTTT
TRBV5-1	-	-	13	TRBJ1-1	CASSLEADTEAFF	TGCGCCAGCAGCTTGGAGGCAGACACTGAAGCTTTCTTT
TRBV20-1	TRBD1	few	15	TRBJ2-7	CSARDQGTGSYEQYF	TGCAGTGCTAGAGATCAAGGGACAGGCTCCTACGAGCAGTACTTC
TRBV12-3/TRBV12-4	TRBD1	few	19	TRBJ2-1	CASSLPFPVTGGSYNEQFF	TGTGCCAGCAGTTTACCCTTCCCAGTTACAGGGGGCTCCTACAATGAGCAGTTCTTC
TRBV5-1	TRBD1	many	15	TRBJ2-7	CASSIGTGTQYEQYF	TGCGCCAGCAGCATCGGGACAGGGACCCAATACGAGCAGTACTTC
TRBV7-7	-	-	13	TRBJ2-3	CASSLSWTDTQYF	TGTGCTAGCAGCTTATCCTGGACAGATACGCAGTATTTT
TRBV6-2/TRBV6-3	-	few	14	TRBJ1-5	CASSYEGINQPQHF	TGTGCCAGCAGTTACGAGGGCATAAATCAGCCCCAGCATTTT
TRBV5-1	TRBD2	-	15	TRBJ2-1	CASSSYGGRLDEQFF	TGCGCCAGCAGCTCCTATGGCGGGAGGCTCGATGAGCAGTTCTTC
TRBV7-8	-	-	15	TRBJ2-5	CASSLVGGGEETQYF	TGTGCCAGCAGCTTAGTCGGTGGCGGCGAAGAGACCCAGTACTTC
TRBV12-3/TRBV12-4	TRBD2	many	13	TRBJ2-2	CASSLRLALELFF	TGTGCCAGCAGCCTTAGACTAGCTTTGGAGCTGTTTTTT
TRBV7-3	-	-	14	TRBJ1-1	CASSLTSGSTEAFF	TGTGCCAGCAGCTTAACGTCAGGGTCCACTGAAGCTTTCTTT
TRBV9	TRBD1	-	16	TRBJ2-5	CASSVVGLTGRETQYF	TGTGCCAGCAGCGTAGTGGGATTGACAGGGAGAGAGACCCAGTACTTC
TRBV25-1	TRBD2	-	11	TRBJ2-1	CASRLATEQFF	TGTGCCAGCAGACTAGCGACTGAGCAGTTCTTC
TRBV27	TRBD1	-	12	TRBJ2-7	CASRDRVGEQYF	TGTGCCAGCCGGGACAGGGTGGGCGAGCAGTACTTC
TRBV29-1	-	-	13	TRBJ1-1	CSVVPADTTEAFF	TGCAGCGTTGTTCCGGCCGATACGACTGAAGCTTTCTTT
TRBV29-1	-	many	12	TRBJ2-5	CSVRDSQETQYF	TGCAGCGTTAGGGATTCCCAAGAGACCCAGTACTTC
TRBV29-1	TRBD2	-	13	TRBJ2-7	CSVRGGTTYEQYF	TGCAGCGTTAGGGGAGGGACCACCTACGAGCAGTACTTC
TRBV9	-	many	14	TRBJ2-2	CASSVQEGAGELFF	TGTGCCAGCAGCGTACAGGAGGGGGCCGGGGAGCTGTTTTTT
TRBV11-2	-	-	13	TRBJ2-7	CASSLEQPYEQYF	TGTGCCAGCAGCTTGGAACAACCCTACGAGCAGTACTTC
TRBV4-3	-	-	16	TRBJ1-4	CASSSQWGVRSEKLFF	TGCGCCAGCAGCAGCCAATGGGGAGTACGGTCGGAAAAACTGTTTTTT
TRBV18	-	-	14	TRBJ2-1	CASSPRSGDNEQFF	TGTGCCAGCTCACCAAGGTCGGGTGACAATGAGCAGTTCTTC
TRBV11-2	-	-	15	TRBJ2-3	CASSLDYDSTDTQYF	TGTGCCAGCAGCTTAGATTACGACAGCACAGATACGCAGTATTTT
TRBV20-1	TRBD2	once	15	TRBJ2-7	CSARDLDSGSYKQYF	TGCAGTGCTAGAGATCTGGATAGCGGGAGCTACAAGCAGTACTTC
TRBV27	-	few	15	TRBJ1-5	CASSLYRYSNQPQHF	TGTGCCAGCAGTTTATACCGTTATAGCAATCAGCCCCAGCATTTT
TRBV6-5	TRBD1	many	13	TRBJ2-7	CASSYRDSDEQYF	TGTGCCAGCAGTTACAGGGACAGTGACGAGCAGTACTTC